The T cell receptor (beta chain) described here comes from a study of blood T cell repertoires in COVID-19 (dated by TCRdb to between 2020 and 2021). Describing the broader study: Samples from collaborators originated in the United States, Italy and Spain and spanned both the acute and convalescent phases of COVID-19. The sample metadata nearly always contained a de-identified subject ID, COVID-19 status, age in years and sex. Deeply sampled blood TCRbeta repertoires from subjects exposed to, actively infected with, or recovered from COVID-19 were included in the dataset. Samples came from the ongoing ImmuneRACE study (first 160 participants) plus 1,254 subjects from 6 global collaborators. HLA class I and class II types, where available, came from metadata supplied by the sample provider rather than from assay-based typing. A freely available public database, intended as a resource for researchers studying the immune response to SARS-CoV-2, is where the repertoires were released. The material from the prospective study consisted of cDNA or gDNA derived from T cells, B-cell-depleted T cells, or PBMCs.

TCRbeta CDR3 regions were amplified from genomic DNA by means of the immunoSEQ Assay, a bias-controlled multiplex PCR. On the authors' methods: The number of nucleated cells in each sample was estimated by amplification of reference gene primers within the assay. To quantify the absolute abundance of each unique TCRbeta CDR3 rearrangement, sequence reads were collapsed and filtered. Productive Simpson clonality was computed per sample as the square root of Simpson's diversity index over productive rearrangements. TCRdb stores this immuneACCESS table with in-frame sequences only. Part of the clones is absent; in the studies checked, under half of the shortfall reflects unresolved V genes, and no reason is known for the rest. From that table come the V and J calls and clone size; the DNA was used to work out D and trimming. Present in this sample are about 54,000 clones, approximately 91% of which were seen just once. The ten largest clonotypes hold about 7.3% of the sample.

Each collaborating institution followed its own protocols to collect whole blood in K2EDTA tubes. For TCRbeta analysis, collaborators shipped samples in one of three forms: frozen whole blood, isolated PBMCs, or DNA extracted from either of those sample types. What the study reported, not specific to this receptor: Clinical and demographic metadata were provided uncurated, with the amount varying by source and participant.

The CDR3 runs 14 amino acids, cysteine and phenylalanine included. The entry retains the CDR3 DNA only, 42 bases that are in frame from base 1. At the junction V is shortened by 7 bases and J by 3 bases, with 15 bases in between. Looking up the germline V gene yields CDR1 SNHLY and CDR2 FYNNEI. A note on this clone: Its binding antigen is unknown. The sample holds no much larger clone one base away, and base qualities are not on file.

This TCR derives from a woman aged 60-75 years with active or convalescent COVID-19. The sample was peripheral blood. The chain joins TRBV2 to TRBJ2-5; a tentative D call is TRBD1 (7 bases match). This receptor has the CDR3 CASKPDREEETQYF. The nucleotide sequence reads TGTGCCAGCAAGCCCGACAGGGAGGAAGAGACCCAGTACTTC.